The 24 T cell receptor beta chains listed next were all sequenced from one sample in a study of a mutant IDH1 vaccine in newly diagnosed glioma. The table came from immunoSEQ multiplex PCR; TCRdb's copy has only in-frame clones and leaves some out. The sample shows around 80,000 clones, 75% to 90% of them seen only once. Time point defined: week 23, last vaccination. Vaccine doses each comprised 300 ug of mutant IDH1 20-mer peptide, with topical imiquimod. Their target antigens are unknown. Material: PBMCs, obtained from a glioma patient whose treatment included an IDH1 peptide vaccine. The receptors shown here come from a woman aged 45-65 years with glioma.

V gene TRBV4-1 combines with J gene TRBJ2-5, with 10 bases that match TRBD2. The CDR3 loop spans 15 amino acids. V trimming: 3 bases; J trimming: 5 bases; junction bases outside the gene matches: 6. Germline V lookup: CDR1 MGHRA, CDR2 YSYEKL. The CDR3, as DNA: TGCGCCAGCAGCCACCTAGCGGGAGCTCGTGAGACCCAGTACTTC. Protein: CASSHLAGARETQYF.

J is TRBJ2-5 and V is TRBV14, with 9 bases matching TRBD1. This CDR3 region has 14 residues. V was clipped by 2 bases and J by 5 bases; unmatched bases: 3. CDR1 SGHDN and CDR2 FVKESK come from the germline V gene. CDR3 region: CASSQIGTGETQYF. The CDR3, as DNA: TGTGCCAGCAGCCAAATTGGGACAGGGGAGACCCAGTACTTC.

The J gene is TRBJ2-4, the V gene TRBV28; maybe TRBD2 (5 bases). Germline CDR1 MDHEN, CDR2 SYDVKM. CDR3 length equals 15 residues. V was shortened by 5 bases and J by 7 bases, with 18 bases between the two germline ends. The CDR3 loop reads CASSDGSVRRNIQYF. The CDR3 DNA sequence: TGTGCCAGCAGTGATGGGTCCGTAAGGAGGAACATTCAGTACTTC.

The chain links TRBV7-3 to TRBJ2-5; 8 nucleotides line up with TRBD2. There are 15 residues in the CDR3. Germline V lookup: CDR1 SGHTA, CDR2 FQGTGA. The V segment lost 5 bases and the J segment 4 bases; nucleotides outside the gene matches: 9. The CDR3 is CASSPGSGNRETQYF. The DNA of the CDR3 is TGTGCCAGCAGCCCGGGTAGCGGGAATCGAGAGACCCAGTACTTC.

The chain couples TRBV7-6 to TRBJ2-7; no firm D call. Trimming left V 1 base short and J 2 bases short, with 12 bases between. Germline V CDR1 and CDR2: SGHVS, FNYEAQ. The CDR3 has 15 amino acids. As DNA, the CDR3 is TGTGCCAGCAGCTTAGGGGCGCAGGAGACCTACGAGCAGTACTTC. It specifies CASSLGAQETYEQYF.

This chain connects TRBV7-2 to TRBJ2-7, with D perhaps TRBD1 (5 bases). This CDR3 region has 14 residues. CDR1 is SGHTA and CDR2 is FQGNSA in the germline V gene. V was cut by 5 bases and J by 2 bases, with 13 bases left in between. The CDR3 sequence: CASSRRADPYEQYF. The CDR3 DNA follows: TGTGCCAGCAGCCGCAGGGCAGATCCCTACGAGCAGTACTTC.

The rearrangement links TRBV21-1 to TRBJ1-5; the DNA was not compared with TRBD1, the D call given in the table. TRBV21-1 is listed as a pseudogene. The CDR3 has 15 residues. The CDR3 bases are TGTGCCAGCAGCATTTCGACAGGGCGAGGCCAGCCCCAGCATTTT. The encoded protein is CASSISTGRGQPQHF.

The chain carries TRBV29-1 and TRBJ2-6, with no clear D. The V gene's germline CDR1 is SQVTM and CDR2 ANQGSEA. This CDR3 contains 14 residues. The V end lost 6 bases, the J end lost 1 base, and 10 bases lay between the germline ends. The CDR3 loop reads CSVQAASGANVLTF. CDR3 nucleotides: TGCAGCGTGCAGGCGGCTTCTGGGGCCAACGTCCTGACTTTC.

The chain recombines TRBV5-1 with TRBJ1-4, with no clear D. Germline assignment: CDR1 SGHRS and CDR2 YFSETQ. This CDR3 has 14 residues. Trimming took 2 bases from V and 0 from J, leaving 5 bases between them. This CDR3 is CASSLGATNEKLFF. The CDR3 bases are TGCGCCAGCAGCTTAGGAGCAACTAATGAAAAACTGTTTTTT.

This chain connects TRBV12-5 to TRBJ2-5, with TRBD2 matching over 13 bases. V gave up 7 bases and J gave up 2 bases; unmatched junction bases: 10. The CDR3 length is 17 residues. CDR1 is LGHNT and CDR2 is FRNRAP in the germline V gene. CDR3 nucleotides: TGTGCTAGTGCCCTGGGACTAGCGGGACCCCTTCAAGAGACCCAGTACTTC. It is translated as CASALGLAGPLQETQYF.

The V call is TRBV6-5, the J call TRBJ1-5, with 8 bases fitting TRBD1. V was pared by 5 bases and J by 7 bases, with 10 bases of the junction left unmatched. Germline values: CDR1 MNHEY, CDR2 SVGAGI. CDR3 size: 15 residues. CDR3 DNA sequence: TGTGCCAGCAGTACGCACCAGGGGGCTGGGCAGCCCCAGCATTTT. Protein: CASSTHQGAGQPQHF.

The J gene is TRBJ2-7, the V gene TRBV5-1; tentatively, D is TRBD1 (6 bases). Trimming took off 0 bases at V and 3 bases at J, with 7 bases between the two ends. Germline loops: CDR1 SGHRS, CDR2 YFSETQ. This CDR3 is 13 amino acids long. In DNA, the CDR3 is TGCGCCAGCAGCTTGGGGGGGCACTACGAGCAGTACTTC. As protein: CASSLGGHYEQYF. The full variable domain, rest sourced from reference TRBV5-1 and TRBJ2-7, is KAGVTQTPRYLIKTRGQQVTLSCSPISGHRSVSWYQQTPGQGLQFLFEYFSETQRNKGNFPGRFSGRQFSNSRSEMNVSTLELGDSALYLCASSLGGHYEQYFGPGTRLTVT.

This chain connects TRBV5-1 to TRBJ2-5; 8 positions agree with TRBD2. The CDR3 is 18 residues long. Germline loops: CDR1 SGHRS, CDR2 YFSETQ. The V and J ends lost 4 bases and 2 bases, in that order; junction bases with no gene match: 16. The CDR3 here is CASSPLMGSGTRQETQYF. The CDR3 nucleotides read TGCGCCAGCAGCCCCCTGATGGGTAGCGGGACAAGACAAGAGACCCAGTACTTC.

The V gene is TRBV9, the J gene TRBJ1-1; weak D call: TRBD1 (5 bases). The germline V and J ends were trimmed by 6 bases and 2 bases, with 14 bases remaining between them. Germline V CDR1 and CDR2: SGDLS, YYNGEE. The CDR3 has 14 amino acids. CDR3 sequence: CASNPLGGNTEAFF. Written as DNA, the CDR3 is TGTGCCAGCAACCCTTTGGGGGGAAACACTGAAGCTTTCTTT.

The chain employs TRBV7-9 and TRBJ2-1, with 9 bases that match TRBD1. CDR1 is SEHNR, CDR2 FQNEAQ, per germline (reference sequence). CDR3 size: 16 residues. The ends lost 5 bases at V and 4 bases at J; junction bases unmatched: 9. The CDR3: CASSPRTGDRYNEQFF. CDR3 DNA: TGTGCCAGCAGCCCGCGGACAGGGGATAGGTACAATGAGCAGTTCTTC.

The chain has TRBV11-2 and TRBJ2-7, with D uncertain. Germline CDR1 is SGHAT and CDR2 is FQNNGV. Trimming shortened V by 3 bases and J by 0 bases, and 12 bases separated the two germline ends. The CDR3 is made up of 15 amino acids. CDR3 in DNA: TGTGCCAGCAGCTTCAGCGAGCAGGCCTCCTACGAGCAGTACTTC. Protein sequence: CASSFSEQASYEQYF.

This rearrangement joins TRBV5-4 to TRBJ2-5; D gene unclear. Germline CDR1 is SGHNT and CDR2 is YYREEE (reference sequence). Trimming stripped 0 bases from V and 4 bases from J, with 10 bases between. The CDR3 contains 14 residues. The CDR3 protein is CASSLGSGGETQYF. In DNA, the CDR3 is TGTGCCAGCAGCTTGGGATCCGGCGGAGAGACCCAGTACTTC.

The CDR3 region is CASSVGGRAVYEQYF. The CDR3 DNA reads as TGTGCCAGCAGCGTAGGCGGGAGGGCCGTCTACGAGCAGTACTTC. This chain joins TRBV9 and TRBJ2-7; 9 bases match TRBD2. The germline gives CDR1 SGDLS, CDR2 YYNGEE. The CDR3 has 15 amino acids. The junction had 4 bases not matched to a gene; V was cut back by 0 bases and J by 3 bases.

CDR3 DNA sequence: TGTGCCAGCAGCTTGTGGGGAGCGGGAGAGTCTAACGACGAGCAGTACTTC. Encoded protein: CASSLWGAGESNDEQYF. The chain combines TRBV5-6 with TRBJ2-7, with 8 bases fitting TRBD2. This CDR3 is 17 amino acids long. Germline CDR1 and CDR2: SGHDT and YYEEEE. The V segment lost 1 base and the J segment 5 bases; nucleotides outside the gene matches: 14.

The gene calls are TRBV13 and TRBJ1-4; D possibly corresponds to TRBD1 (5 bases). The V and J ends lost 5 bases and 8 bases respectively, with 18 bases between them. The CDR3 spans 15 residues. Germline V CDR1 and CDR2: PRHDT, FYEKMQ (reference sequence). CDR3 coding DNA: TGTGCCAGCAGCCTGGGACGGGCTACGGGGGAAAAACTGTTTTTT. Protein sequence: CASSLGRATGEKLFF.

The J gene is TRBJ1-5, the V gene TRBV28; D is perhaps TRBD1 (5 bases). CDR3 length: 15 residues. V dropped 2 bases and J dropped 7 bases, with 15 bases sitting between them. Per the germline V gene, CDR1 is MDHEN and CDR2 is SYDVKM. CDR3 region: CASSLVAGVKQPQHF. In DNA, the CDR3 is TGTGCCAGCAGTTTAGTGGCGGGGGTGAAGCAGCCCCAGCATTTT.

The rearrangement joins TRBV7-3 to TRBJ2-5; possibly TRBD1 for D (5 bases). This CDR3 has 15 residues. Trimming shortened V by 0 bases and J by 2 bases, and 10 bases separated the two germline ends. Germline V CDR1 and CDR2: SGHTA, FQGTGA. CDR3 sequence: CASSLTPGLQETQYF. The CDR3 nucleotides are TGTGCCAGCAGCTTAACCCCAGGGTTACAAGAGACCCAGTACTTC.

The J gene is TRBJ2-7, the V gene TRBV6-6; TRBD1 aligns across 11 bases. Germline V gene lookup returns CDR1 MNHNY and CDR2 SVGAGI (reference sequence). This CDR3 region has 16 residues. J lost 1 base, V lost 3 bases, and 5 bases had no gene match. The CDR3 DNA follows: TGTGCCAGCAGTTATTCCGGGACAGGGGGATCCTACGAGCAGTACTTC. As protein: CASSYSGTGGSYEQYF.

In this sample, this clone turned up once. V gene TRBV28 combines with J gene TRBJ1-6; the match to TRBD1 covers 7 bases. J lost 6 bases, V lost 6 bases, and 8 bases had no gene match. The CDR3 is 15 amino acids. Looked up from germline, CDR1 is MDHEN and CDR2 is SYDVKM. Written as DNA, the CDR3 is TGTGCCAGCAGCTCTTCGACAGGGTTTAATTCACCCCTCCACTTT. Translation gives CASSSSTGFNSPLHF.